This T cell receptor beta chain was observed in a study of PD-1 blockade in classical Hodgkin lymphoma. Overall study findings and caveats: Exclusion covered patients beginning nivolumab under 1 year post-ASCT.

The germline V gene encodes CDR1 ENHRY and CDR2 SYGVKD. The CDR3 runs 13 residues. The ends were cut back, 3 bases at V and 2 bases at J, with 8 bases in the middle. Assay: immunoSEQ multiplex PCR; the TCRdb copy retains only in-frame clones and omits some. Counted here are tens of thousands of clones, 65% to 85% occurring once; the ten biggest clones make up 15% to 20%. As to time point: cycle 4 day 1 (C4D1), after more than five weeks of nivolumab. All the patients suffered relapse after autologous stem cell transplantation, and brentuximab vedotin exposure differed. Of note for this clone: Its antigen is undetermined.

The source was peripheral blood mononuclear cells (PBMCs), collected before the fourth cycle of nivolumab. The chain couples TRBV10-3 to TRBJ2-7, with D perhaps matching TRBD2 (6 bases). This sequence originates from a human donor with classical Hodgkin lymphoma. CDR3 sequence reads: CAISDGSPYEQYF. CDR3 bases: TGTGCCATCAGTGACGGGAGTCCCTACGAGCAGTACTTC.